Presented here are 3 T cell receptor beta chains from one specimen sequenced in a study of glioma-infiltrating T cells. Using RNA template, CDR3s of TCR alpha and beta were amplified with iRepertoire arm-PCR. TCRdb reprocessed the multiplex PCR reads with MiXCR, giving one entry per CDR3 protein. The sample includes approximately 400,000 distinct CDR3 sequences, 41% of them seen just once. What was sequenced was glioma tissue, nonneoplastic brain tissue, or PBMCs (not recorded which). All receptors derive from a human donor with low-grade glioma or glioblastoma, undergoing nonglioma brain surgery, or in good health (not recorded which).

V is TRBV2 and J is TRBJ2-7; D is possibly TRBD1 or TRBD2 (5 bases each). This CDR3 is 13 amino acids long. Germline V gives CDR1 SNHLY, CDR2 FYNNEI. Trimming removed 2 bases from V and 4 bases from J, with 9 bases in between. The CDR3 DNA reads TGTGCCAGCAGTGAATGGGACGAGTACGAGCAGTACTTC. Its protein is CASSEWDEYEQYF.

This clonotype was counted only a few times. This CDR3 is CSANRDRLNTEAFF. The CDR3 nucleotides read TGCAGTGCTAATCGGGACAGATTGAACACTGAAGCTTTCTTT. This chain uses TRBV20-1 with TRBJ1-1, with 7 bases identical to TRBD1. Germline assignment: CDR1 DFQATT and CDR2 SNEGSKA (reference sequence). This CDR3 spans 14 amino acids. J was trimmed by 0 bases and V by 4 bases; bases with no gene match: 5.

The genes are TRBV12-3 or TRBV12-4 and TRBJ2-3; 8 nucleotides line up with TRBD2. V was clipped by 8 bases and J by 0 bases; unmatched bases: 4. CDR3 length: 14 amino acids. The CDR3 spells CASGSGISTDTQYF. CDR3 in DNA: TGTGCCAGCGGTAGCGGGATTAGCACAGATACGCAGTATTTT.